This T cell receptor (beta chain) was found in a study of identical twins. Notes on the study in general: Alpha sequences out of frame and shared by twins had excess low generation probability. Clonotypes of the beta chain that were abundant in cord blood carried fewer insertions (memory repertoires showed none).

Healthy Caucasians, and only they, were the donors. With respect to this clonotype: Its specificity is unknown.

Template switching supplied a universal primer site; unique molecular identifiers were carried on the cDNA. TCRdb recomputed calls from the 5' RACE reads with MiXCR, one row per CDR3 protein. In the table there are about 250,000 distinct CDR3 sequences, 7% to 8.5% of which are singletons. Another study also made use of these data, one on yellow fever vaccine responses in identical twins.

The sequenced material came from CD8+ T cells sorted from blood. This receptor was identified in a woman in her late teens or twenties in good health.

CDR3 nucleotides: TGTGCCAGCAGCCCGACTACCTACAATGAGCAGTTCTTC. Protein: CASSPTTYNEQFF. This chain connects TRBV28 to TRBJ2-1; maybe TRBD2 (5 bases). V lost 6 bases to trimming and J lost 2 bases, with 8 bases between them. Germline CDR1 reads MDHEN; CDR2 reads SYDVKM. This CDR3 has 13 amino acids.